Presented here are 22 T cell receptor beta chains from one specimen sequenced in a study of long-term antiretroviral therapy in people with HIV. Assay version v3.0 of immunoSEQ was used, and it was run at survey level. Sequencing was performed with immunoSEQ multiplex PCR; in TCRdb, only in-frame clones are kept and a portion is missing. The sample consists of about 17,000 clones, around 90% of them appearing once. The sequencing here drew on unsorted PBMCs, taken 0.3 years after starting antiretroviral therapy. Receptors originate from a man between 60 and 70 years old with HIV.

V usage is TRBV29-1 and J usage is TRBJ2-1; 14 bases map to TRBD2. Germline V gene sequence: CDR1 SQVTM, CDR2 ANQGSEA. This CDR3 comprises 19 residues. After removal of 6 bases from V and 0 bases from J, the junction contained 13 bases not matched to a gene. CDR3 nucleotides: TGCAGCGTCGCCGGACTAGCGGGGGGACTCTCCTACTCCTACAATGAGCAGTTCTTC. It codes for CSVAGLAGGLSYSYNEQFF.

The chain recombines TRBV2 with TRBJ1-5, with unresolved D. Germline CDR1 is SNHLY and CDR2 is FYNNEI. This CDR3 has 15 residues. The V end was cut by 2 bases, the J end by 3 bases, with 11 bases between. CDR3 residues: CASSEKDGSNQPQHF. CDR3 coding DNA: TGTGCCAGCAGTGAAAAGGACGGATCCAATCAGCCCCAGCATTTT.

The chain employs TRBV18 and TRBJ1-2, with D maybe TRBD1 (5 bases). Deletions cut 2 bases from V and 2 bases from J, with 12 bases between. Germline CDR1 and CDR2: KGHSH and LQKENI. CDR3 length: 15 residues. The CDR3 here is CASSPGAGLNYGYTF. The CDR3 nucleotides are TGTGCCAGCTCACCAGGGGCAGGGCTCAACTATGGCTACACCTTC.

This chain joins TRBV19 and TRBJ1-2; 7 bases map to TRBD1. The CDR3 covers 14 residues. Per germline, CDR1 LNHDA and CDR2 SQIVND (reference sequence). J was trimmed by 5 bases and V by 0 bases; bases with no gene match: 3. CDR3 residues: CASSIDGQEYGYTF. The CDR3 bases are TGTGCCAGTAGTATAGATGGACAGGAGTATGGCTACACCTTC.

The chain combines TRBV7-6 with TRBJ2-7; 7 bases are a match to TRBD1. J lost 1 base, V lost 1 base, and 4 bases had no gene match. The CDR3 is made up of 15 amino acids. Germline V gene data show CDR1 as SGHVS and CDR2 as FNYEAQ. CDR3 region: CASSLGTGISYEQYF. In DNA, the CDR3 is TGTGCCAGCAGCTTAGGGACAGGCATTTCCTACGAGCAGTACTTC. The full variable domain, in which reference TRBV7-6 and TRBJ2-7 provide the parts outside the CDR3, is GAGVSQSPRYKVTKRGQDVALRCDPISGHVSLYWYRQALGQGPEFLTYFNYEAQQDKSGLPNDRFSAERPEGSISTLTIQRTEQRDSAMYRCASSLGTGISYEQYFGPGTRLTVT.

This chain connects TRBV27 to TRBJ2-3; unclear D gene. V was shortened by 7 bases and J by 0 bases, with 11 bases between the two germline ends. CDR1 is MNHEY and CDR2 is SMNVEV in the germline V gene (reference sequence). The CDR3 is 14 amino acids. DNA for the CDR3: TGTGCCAGCACCCTCTACCCTAGCACAGATACGCAGTATTTT. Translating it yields CASTLYPSTDTQYF.

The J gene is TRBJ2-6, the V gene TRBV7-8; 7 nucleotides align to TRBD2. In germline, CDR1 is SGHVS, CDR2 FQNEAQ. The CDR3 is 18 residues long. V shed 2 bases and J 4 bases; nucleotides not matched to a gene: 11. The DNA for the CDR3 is TGTGCCAGCAGCTTAAGGGGACTACCGTCCTCCGGGGCCAACGTCCTGACTTTC. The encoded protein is CASSLRGLPSSGANVLTF. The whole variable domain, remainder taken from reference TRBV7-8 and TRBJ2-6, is GAGVSQSPRYKVAKRGQDVALRCDPISGHVSLFWYQQALGQGPEFLTYFQNEAQLDKSGLPSDRFFAERPEGSVSTLKIQRTQQEDSAVYLCASSLRGLPSSGANVLTFGAGSRLTVL.

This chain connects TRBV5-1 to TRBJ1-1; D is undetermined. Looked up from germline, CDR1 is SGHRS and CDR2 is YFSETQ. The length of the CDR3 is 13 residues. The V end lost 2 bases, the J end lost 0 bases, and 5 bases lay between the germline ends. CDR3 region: CASSLNLNTEAFF. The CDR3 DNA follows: TGCGCCAGCAGCTTAAACTTGAACACTGAAGCTTTCTTT.

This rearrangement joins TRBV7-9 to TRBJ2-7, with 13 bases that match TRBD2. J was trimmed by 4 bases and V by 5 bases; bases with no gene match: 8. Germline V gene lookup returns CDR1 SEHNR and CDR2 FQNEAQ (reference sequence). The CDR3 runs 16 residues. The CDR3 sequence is CASSTTSGRVRYEQYF. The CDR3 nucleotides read TGTGCCAGCAGCACCACTAGCGGGAGGGTGAGGTACGAGCAGTACTTC.

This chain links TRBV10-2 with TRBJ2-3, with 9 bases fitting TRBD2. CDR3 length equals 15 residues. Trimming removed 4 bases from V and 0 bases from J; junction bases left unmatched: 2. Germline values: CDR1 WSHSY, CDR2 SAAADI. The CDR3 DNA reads TGCGCCAGCAGTGGCAGCGGGGGGAGCACAGATACGCAGTATTTT. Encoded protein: CASSGSGGSTDTQYF.

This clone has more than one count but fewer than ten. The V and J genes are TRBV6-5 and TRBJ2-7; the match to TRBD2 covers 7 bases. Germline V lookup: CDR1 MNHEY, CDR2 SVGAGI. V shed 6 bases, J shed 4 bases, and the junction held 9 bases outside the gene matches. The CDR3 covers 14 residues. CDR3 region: CASSQYVGGYEQYF. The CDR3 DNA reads TGTGCCAGCAGCCAATACGTCGGGGGGTACGAGCAGTACTTC.

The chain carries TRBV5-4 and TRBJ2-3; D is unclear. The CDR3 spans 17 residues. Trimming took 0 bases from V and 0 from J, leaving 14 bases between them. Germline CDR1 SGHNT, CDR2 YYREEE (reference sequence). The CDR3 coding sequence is TGTGCCAGCAGCTTGGGCGACCCTGACCCTAGCACAGATACGCAGTATTTT. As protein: CASSLGDPDPSTDTQYF.

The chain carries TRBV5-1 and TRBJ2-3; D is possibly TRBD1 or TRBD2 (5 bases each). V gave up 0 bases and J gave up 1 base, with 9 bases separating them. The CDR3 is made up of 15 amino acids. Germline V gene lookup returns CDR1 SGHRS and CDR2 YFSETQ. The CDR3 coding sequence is TGCGCCAGCAGCTTGGGGGGGACGGGCACAGATACGCAGTATTTT. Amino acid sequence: CASSLGGTGTDTQYF.

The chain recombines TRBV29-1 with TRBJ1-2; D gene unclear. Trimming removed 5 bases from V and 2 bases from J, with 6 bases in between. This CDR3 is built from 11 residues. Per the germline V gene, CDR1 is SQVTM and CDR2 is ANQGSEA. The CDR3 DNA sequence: TGCAGCGTTCAGACCAACTATGGCTACACCTTC. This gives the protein CSVQTNYGYTF.

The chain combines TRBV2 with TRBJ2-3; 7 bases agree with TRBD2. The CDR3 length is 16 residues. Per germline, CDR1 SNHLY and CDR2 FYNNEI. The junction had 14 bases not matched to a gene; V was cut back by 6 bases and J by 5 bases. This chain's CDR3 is CASSSLDGRMGDTQYF. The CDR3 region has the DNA TGTGCCAGCAGCTCGCTCGACGGGAGGATGGGAGATACGCAGTATTTT.

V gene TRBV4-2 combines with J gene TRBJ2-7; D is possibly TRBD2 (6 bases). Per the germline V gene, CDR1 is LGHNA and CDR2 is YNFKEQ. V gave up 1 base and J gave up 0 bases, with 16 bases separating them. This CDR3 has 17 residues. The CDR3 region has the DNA TGTGCCAGCAGCCAAGGCACCTTGGGGGGAGGCTCCTACGAGCAGTACTTC. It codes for CASSQGTLGGGSYEQYF.

The CDR3 nucleotides are TGTGCCAGTAGTAATGGGGGGGCTGAAAACACCGGGGAGCTGTTTTTT. Protein sequence: CASSNGGAENTGELFF. The chain recombines TRBV19 with TRBJ2-2; D is possibly TRBD2 (7 bases). CDR1 is LNHDA and CDR2 is SQIVND in the germline V gene (reference sequence). The CDR3 has 16 residues. Trimming cost V 4 bases and J 2 bases, with 14 bases left between them.

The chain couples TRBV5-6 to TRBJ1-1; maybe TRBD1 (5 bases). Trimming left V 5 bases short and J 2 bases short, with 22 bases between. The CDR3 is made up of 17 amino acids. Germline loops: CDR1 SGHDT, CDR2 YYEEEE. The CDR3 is CASSMPGARQKNTEAFF. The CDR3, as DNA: TGTGCCAGCAGTATGCCTGGGGCACGGCAAAAAAACACTGAAGCTTTCTTT.

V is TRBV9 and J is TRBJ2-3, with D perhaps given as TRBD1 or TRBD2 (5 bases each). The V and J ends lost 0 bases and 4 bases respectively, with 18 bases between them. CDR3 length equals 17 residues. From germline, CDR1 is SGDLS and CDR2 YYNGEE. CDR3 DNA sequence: TGTGCCAGCAGCGTAGAGTCTGGGGGTAGGGGACCAGATACGCAGTATTTT. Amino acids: CASSVESGGRGPDTQYF.

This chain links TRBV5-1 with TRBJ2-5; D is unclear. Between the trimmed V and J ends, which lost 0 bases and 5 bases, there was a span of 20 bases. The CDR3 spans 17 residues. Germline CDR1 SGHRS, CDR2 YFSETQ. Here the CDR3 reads CASSLAFAGSASETQYF. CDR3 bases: TGCGCCAGCAGCTTGGCCTTTGCCGGATCGGCCTCGGAGACCCAGTACTTC.

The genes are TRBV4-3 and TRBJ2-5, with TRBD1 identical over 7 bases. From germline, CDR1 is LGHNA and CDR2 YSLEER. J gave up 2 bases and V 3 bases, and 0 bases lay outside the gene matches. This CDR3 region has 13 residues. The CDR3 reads CASSQDRQETQYF. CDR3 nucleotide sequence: TGCGCCAGCAGCCAGGACAGGCAAGAGACCCAGTACTTC.

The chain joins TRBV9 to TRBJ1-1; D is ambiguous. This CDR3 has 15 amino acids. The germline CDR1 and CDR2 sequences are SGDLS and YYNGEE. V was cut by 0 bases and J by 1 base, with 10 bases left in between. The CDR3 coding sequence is TGTGCCAGCAGCGTAGGGGCCTCTTCGAACACTGAAGCTTTCTTT. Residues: CASSVGASSNTEAFF. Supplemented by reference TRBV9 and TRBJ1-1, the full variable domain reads DSGVTQTPKHLITATGQRVTLRCSPRSGDLSVYWYQQSLDQGLQFLIQYYNGEERAKGNILERFSAQQFPDLHSELNLSSLELGDSALYFCASSVGASSNTEAFFGQGTRLTVV.